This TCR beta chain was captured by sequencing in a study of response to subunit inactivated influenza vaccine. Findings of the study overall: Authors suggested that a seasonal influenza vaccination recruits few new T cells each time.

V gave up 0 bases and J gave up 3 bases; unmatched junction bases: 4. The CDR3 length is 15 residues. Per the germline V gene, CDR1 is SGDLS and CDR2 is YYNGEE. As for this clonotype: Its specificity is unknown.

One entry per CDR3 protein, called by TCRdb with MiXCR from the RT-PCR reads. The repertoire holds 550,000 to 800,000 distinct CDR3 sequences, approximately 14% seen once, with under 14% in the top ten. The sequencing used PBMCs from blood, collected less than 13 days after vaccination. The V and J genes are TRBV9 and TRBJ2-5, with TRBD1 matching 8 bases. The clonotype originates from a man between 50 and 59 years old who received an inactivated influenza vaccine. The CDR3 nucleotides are TGTGCCAGCAGCGTAGCTAGGACAGGGAAAGAGACCCAGTACTTC. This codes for CASSVARTGKETQYF. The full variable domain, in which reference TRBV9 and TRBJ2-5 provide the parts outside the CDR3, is DSGVTQTPKHLITATGQRVTLRCSPRSGDLSVYWYQQSLDQGLQFLIQYYNGEERAKGNILERFSAQQFPDLHSELNLSSLELGDSALYFCASSVARTGKETQYFGPGTRLLVL.